This T cell receptor (beta chain) was captured by sequencing in a study of blood T cells in healthy people across ages. Study conclusions and caveats: There were more naive CD4+ cells and higher diversity in long-lived donors than in aged donors.

Combining a sample-barcoded 5' primer with a J-beta primer mix, a second PCR ran for 7 to 11 cycles. With 12 random nucleotides, a template-switch adaptor tagged each individual cDNA molecule. TCRdb reanalysed the 5' RACE reads using MiXCR and keeps one entry per CDR3 protein. The sample has 1.5 million to 2 million distinct CDR3 sequences, 28% seen once. Germline lookup yields CDR1 SGHRS and CDR2 YFSETQ. With 4 bases removed from V and 6 bases from J, the gap between germline ends came to 16 bases. The CDR3 extends over 14 amino acids. This clonotype occurred a few times. The antigen is not known. Each sample gave at least 7 million isolated PBMCs.

The chain couples TRBV5-1 to TRBJ1-1; D may be TRBD1 (5 bases). Sample: blood. This TCR came from a woman aged 25 to 39 in good health. This chain's CDR3 is CASSLDPGYSEAFF. As DNA, the CDR3 is TGCGCCAGCAGCCTAGATCCAGGGTACTCTGAAGCTTTCTTT.